Reported below is one TCR beta chain. V shed 4 bases and J shed 1 base, with 6 bases lying between them. CDR1 MNHNY and CDR2 SVGAGI come from the germline V gene (reference sequence). The CDR3 consists of 13 residues. The sample comes from a study of blood T cell repertoires in COVID-19. Overall study: Acute and convalescent COVID-19 samples came from the United States, Italy and Spain. Sources were T cells, B-cell-depleted T cells, or PBMCs; the material itself was cDNA or gDNA.

Clones were read by immunoSEQ multiplex PCR, and TCRdb kept only the in-frame ones, dropping some. The sample lists about 59,000 clones, almost 80% seen once, with 3% to 3.5% in the top ten. The chain uses TRBV6-6 and TRBJ2-3; D unresolved. The TCR comes from a man aged 55 to 69 with acute or convalescent COVID-19. Sequencing input: peripheral blood. CDR3 sequence reads: CASSSIRTDTQYF. CDR3 in DNA: TGTGCCAGCAGTTCAATCCGCACAGATACGCAGTATTTT.